The 8 T cell receptor beta chains below come from one sample, sequenced in a study of blood T cell repertoires in COVID-19. Some clones are missing from TCRdb's copy, which holds only in-frame ones; the method was immunoSEQ multiplex PCR. The table records 290,000 or so clones, nearly 90% of them present only once. The sample comprised PBMCs or T cells enriched from blood (not recorded which). The receptors derive from a woman between 18 and 30 years old with acute COVID-19.

V is TRBV19 and J is TRBJ2-1; 8 nucleotides align to TRBD2. Germline CDR1 and CDR2: LNHDA and SQIVND (reference sequence). This CDR3 comprises 15 residues. After removal of 6 bases from V and 7 bases from J, the junction contained 11 bases not matched to a gene. The CDR3 spells CASSLAAGVGNEQFF. CDR3 DNA sequence: TGTGCCAGTAGCTTGGCAGCGGGAGTCGGGAATGAGCAGTTCTTC.

Comment on this clone: Other DNA sequences of this sample code for an identical CDR3. The chain employs TRBV7-3 and TRBJ1-1, with 8 bases identical to TRBD1. The ends lost 2 bases at V and 1 base at J; junction bases unmatched: 6. The CDR3 has 16 amino acids. Germline-derived CDR1 and CDR2 are SGHTA and FQGTGA. CDR3 nucleotide sequence: TGTGCCAGCAGCTTACTAGGACAGGGCGCGAACACTGAAGCTTTCTTT. Its protein product is CASSLLGQGANTEAFF.

The chain employs TRBV9 and TRBJ2-7, with 9 bases fitting TRBD1. V dropped 4 bases and J dropped 3; count of bases not matched to a gene: 8. This CDR3 region has 15 residues. CDR1 SGDLS and CDR2 YYNGEE come from the germline V gene. The CDR3 DNA is TGTGCCAGCAGCCCCCAGGGACAGGGATTCTACGAGCAGTACTTC. Translating it yields CASSPQGQGFYEQYF. Together with reference TRBV9 and TRBJ2-7, the CDR3 gives the full variable domain: DSGVTQTPKHLITATGQRVTLRCSPRSGDLSVYWYQQSLDQGLQFLIQYYNGEERAKGNILERFSAQQFPDLHSELNLSSLELGDSALYFCASSPQGQGFYEQYFGPGTRLTVT.

This clone was seen once. Here the CDR3 reads CASSHPGGENTEAFF. The DNA of the CDR3 is TGTGCCAGCAGCCATCCGGGGGGCGAGAACACTGAAGCTTTCTTT. V usage is TRBV4-2 and J usage is TRBJ1-1, with D maybe TRBD1 (6 bases). The germline gives CDR1 LGHNA, CDR2 YNFKEQ. The CDR3 sequence is 15 residues long. Trimming removed 3 bases from V and 1 base from J, with 12 bases in between.

V gene TRBV7-2 combines with J gene TRBJ1-4; D is undetermined. CDR3 size: 12 residues. The V end lost 2 bases, the J end lost 10 bases, and 8 bases lay between the germline ends. Germline CDR1 reads SGHTA; CDR2 reads FQGNSA. The CDR3 is CASSLLSGKLFF. The CDR3 bases are TGTGCCAGCAGCTTATTGTCAGGAAAACTGTTTTTT. The entire variable domain, with the rest obtained from reference TRBV7-2 and TRBJ1-4, is as follows: GAGVSQSPSNKVTEKGKDVELRCDPISGHTALYWYRQSLGQGLEFLIYFQGNSAPDKSGLPSDRFSAERTGGSVSTLTIQRTQQEDSAVYLCASSLLSGKLFFGSGTQLSVL.

This chain links TRBV7-8 with TRBJ2-3, with D possibly matching TRBD1 (5 bases). There are 13 residues in the CDR3. Trimming left V 8 bases short and J 3 bases short, with 12 bases between. Germline lookup yields CDR1 SGHVS and CDR2 FQNEAQ. DNA of the CDR3: TGTGCCAGCCTTAGGGGTGTAACAGATACGCAGTATTTT. Protein product: CASLRGVTDTQYF.

The chain employs TRBV6-5 and TRBJ2-7, with 8 nucleotides matching TRBD1. The J segment lost 0 bases and the V segment lost 5 bases, leaving 3 bases of the junction unmatched. The CDR3 extends over 14 amino acids. CDR1 MNHEY and CDR2 SVGAGI come from the germline V gene. The CDR3 region is CASSRDRSSYEQYF. In DNA, the CDR3 is TGTGCCAGCAGTAGGGACAGGAGCTCCTACGAGCAGTACTTC.

The chain uses TRBV30 and TRBJ1-6, with no clear D. With 5 bases removed from V and 6 bases from J, the gap between germline ends came to 11 bases. CDR1 and CDR2 (germline): GTSNPN, SVGIG (reference sequence). This CDR3 region has 13 residues. DNA of the CDR3: TGTGCCTGGGAGGAGATCCGTAATTCACCCCTCCACTTT. It codes for CAWEEIRNSPLHF.